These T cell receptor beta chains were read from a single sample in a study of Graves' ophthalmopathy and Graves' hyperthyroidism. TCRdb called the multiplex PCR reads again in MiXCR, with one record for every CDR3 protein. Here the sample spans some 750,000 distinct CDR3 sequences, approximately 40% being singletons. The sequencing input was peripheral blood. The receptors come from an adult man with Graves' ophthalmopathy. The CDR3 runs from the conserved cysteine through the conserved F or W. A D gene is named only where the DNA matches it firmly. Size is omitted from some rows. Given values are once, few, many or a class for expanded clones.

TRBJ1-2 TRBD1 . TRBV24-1 CATSDFATGGIRGYTF TGTGCCACCAGTGATTTCGCGACAGGGGGGATACGGGGCTACACCTTC
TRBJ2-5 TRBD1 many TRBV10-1 CASSHAGTAFIRTQYF TGCGCCAGCAGCCACGCCGGGACAGCCTTTATTCGGACCCAGTACTTC
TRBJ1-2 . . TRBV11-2 CASSLIGVGGYTF TGTGCCAGCAGCTTAATAGGAGTTGGTGGCTACACCTTC
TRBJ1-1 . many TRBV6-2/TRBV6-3 CATSRGHTEAFF TGTGCCACCTCCCGGGGGCACACTGAAGCTTTCTTT
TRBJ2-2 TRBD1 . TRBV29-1 CSGLGQEAPTGELFF TGCAGCGGCCTAGGACAGGAGGCACCGACCGGGGAGCTGTTTTTT
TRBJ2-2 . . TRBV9 CASSEQAMNTGELFF TGTGCCAGCAGCGAACAGGCGATGAACACCGGGGAGCTGTTTTTT
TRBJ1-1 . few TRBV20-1 CSARDMRGSTTDGEAFF TGCAGTGCTAGAGATATGAGGGGTTCCACCACGGATGGTGAAGCTTTCTTT
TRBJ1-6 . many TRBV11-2 CASSPGTNSPLHF TGTGCCAGCAGCCCCGGGACGAACTCACCCCTCCACTTT
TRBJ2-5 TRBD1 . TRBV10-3 CASSRDRQQETQYF TGTGCCAGCAGTAGGGACAGGCAACAAGAGACCCAGTACTTC
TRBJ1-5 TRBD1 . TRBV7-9 CASSLGDRVGQHF TGTGCCAGCAGCTTAGGGGACAGGGTGGGTCAGCATTTT
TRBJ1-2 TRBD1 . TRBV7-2 CASSPRQGPGYGYTF TGTGCCAGCAGCCCGCGACAGGGACCGGGCTATGGCTACACCTTC
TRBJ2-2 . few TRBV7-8 CASSLGGRNTGELFF TGTGCCAGCAGCTTGGGGGGCAGGAACACCGGGGAGCTGTTTTTT
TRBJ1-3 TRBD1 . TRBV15 CATSRDSQGARTIYF TGTGCCACCAGCAGAGATTCACAGGGGGCTCGCACCATATATTTT
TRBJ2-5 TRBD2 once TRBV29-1 CSEVGLAVETQYF TGCAGTGAAGTCGGACTAGCGGTTGAGACCCAGTACTTC
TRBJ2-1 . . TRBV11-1 CASSLVDVGRNEQFF TGTGCCAGCAGCTTAGTTGACGTAGGGCGCAATGAGCAGTTCTTC
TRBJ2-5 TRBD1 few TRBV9 CASSVAGTADQETQYF TGTGCCAGCAGCGTAGCCGGGACAGCGGACCAAGAGACCCAGTACTTC
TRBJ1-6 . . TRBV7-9 CASSSLTGITYNSPLHF TGTGCCAGCAGCTCGTTGACAGGTATCACTTATAATTCACCCCTCCACTTT
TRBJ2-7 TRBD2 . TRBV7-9 CASSYPGSVAGVFGQYF TGTGCCAGCAGTTACCCCGGGTCGGTAGCGGGAGTATTTGGACAGTACTTC
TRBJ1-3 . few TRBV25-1 CASRRPGTLGNTIYF TGTGCCAGCAGAAGACCCGGGACTCTAGGAAACACCATATATTTT
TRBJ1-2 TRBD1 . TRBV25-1 CASSSAGTGSSIAF TGTGCCAGCAGTTCAGCGGGGACAGGAAGTTCTATCGCCTTC
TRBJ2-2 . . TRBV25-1 CASGRVYTGELFF TGTGCCAGCGGGAGAGTTTACACCGGGGAGCTGTTTTTT
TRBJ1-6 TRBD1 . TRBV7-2 CASSFRDREDSPLHF TGTGCCAGCAGCTTCCGGGACAGGGAGGATTCACCCCTCCACTTT
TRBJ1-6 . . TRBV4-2 CASSQDRTRGSPLHF TGTGCCAGCAGCCAAGACCGAACCCGAGGTTCACCCCTCCACTTT